This T cell receptor (beta chain) was captured by sequencing in a study of OX40 agonist ivuxolimab in advanced cancers. Study-level findings and limits: The CD4+ and CD8+ T cells in the blood had expanded clonally by week 6 at 0.1 to 3.0 mg/kg.

In this sample, this clone turned up once. Its target is unknown. Assay: immunoSEQ multiplex PCR; the TCRdb copy retains only in-frame clones and omits some. The table has some 55,000 clones, more than 75% seen once. Germline V gives CDR1 MGHRA, CDR2 YSYEKL. CDR3 length equals 13 residues. The V end was cut by 1 base, the J end by 6 bases, with 10 bases between. This sequence originates from an adult with an advanced solid tumor such as melanoma, head and neck, liver or kidney cancer. The specimen comprised CD4+ or CD8+ T cells sorted from blood, sampled in a trial of the OX40 agonist ivuxolimab. The V and J genes are TRBV4-1 and TRBJ2-7; D call uncertain. CDR3 protein: CASSQGDSGEQYF. The CDR3 DNA reads TGCGCCAGCAGCCAAGGGGATTCCGGCGAGCAGTACTTC.